This T cell receptor beta chain was identified in a study of shared clonotypes between healthy human individuals. The overall study: Donors were a couple of women and a few men aged 18 to 49.

Sequencing was at deep level. Some clones are missing from TCRdb's copy, which holds only in-frame ones; the method was immunoSEQ multiplex PCR. The sample lists a few hundred thousand clones, around 79% seen once, with approximately 12% in the top ten. The junction had 5 bases not matched to a gene; V was cut back by 4 bases and J by 6 bases. The CDR3 length is 14 residues. Looked up from germline, CDR1 is SGHRS and CDR2 is YFSETQ. Sequenced material: PBMCs. The origin of this receptor is a woman between 35 and 50 years old in good health. Some clones in this sample may be carry-over from other donors' samples. The chain is built from TRBV5-1 and TRBJ2-4; 9 positions match TRBD1. As DNA, the CDR3 is TGCGCCAGCAGCCAGGGACAGGGTGGAAACATTCAGTACTTC. Its translation is CASSQGQGGNIQYF.